Listed here is a single T cell receptor beta chain. Investigators reverse transcribed all isolated RNA, so they sequenced expressed TCRB transcripts. Libraries were prepared by immunoSEQ multiplex PCR; TCRdb keeps only in-frame clonotypes and omits some of them. The sample includes about 15,000 clones, approximately 40% seen only once; the top ten take about 0.57%. CDR3 length: 14 amino acids. Germline CDR1 MNHEY, CDR2 SVGAGI. The V gene lost 4 bases and the J gene lost 2 bases, with 11 bases spanning the gap. On average, the one heparinised blood draw given by each donor was around 110 mL. Sorting produced populations that all topped 95% purity. The data are from a study of beta chain features in type 1 diabetes.

The sequence derives from a middle-aged woman in good health. The rearrangement joins TRBV6-5 to TRBJ1-1; no reliable D call. The sequenced sample consisted of stem cell memory CD4+ T cells from blood. DNA of the CDR3: TGTGCCAGCAGTTTCCACCGGGGTAACACTGAAGCTTTCTTT. Protein: CASSFHRGNTEAFF.